This T cell receptor (beta chain) was recovered during a study of blood T cell repertoires in COVID-19. Study at large: Sites in the United States, Italy and Spain provided acute and convalescent COVID-19 samples. PBMCs, B-cell-depleted T cells, or T cells provided the cDNA or gDNA that made up the material.

In the original workflow: Researchers report that nucleated cell counts were estimated from reference gene primer amplification. TCRdb's table, derived via immunoSEQ multiplex PCR, lists solely in-frame clones and lacks some. V, J and clone size are those of that table, while D and trimming were read from the DNA. The sample has over 200,000 clones, 84% seen once. V was clipped by 5 bases and J by 2 bases; unmatched bases: 8. CDR3 length: 16 residues. CDR1 LGHDT and CDR2 YNNKEL come from the germline V gene (reference sequence). The material sequenced was peripheral blood. The receptor was derived from a woman aged 50 to 60 with active or convalescent COVID-19. J is TRBJ2-5 and V is TRBV3-1 (or the pseudogene TRBV3-2); 10 nucleotides agree with TRBD2. CDR3 in amino acids: CASSRGTSVYQETQYF. CDR3 sequence (DNA): TGTGCCAGCAGCAGAGGGACTAGCGTATATCAAGAGACCCAGTACTTC.